The next 22 T cell receptor beta chains were all read from a single sample in a study of Ad26.COV2.S vaccination and SARS-CoV-2 variants. Assay: immunoSEQ multiplex PCR; the TCRdb copy retains only in-frame clones and omits some. The sample yields 300,000 to 450,000 clones, around 90% seen once. Sequences were derived from peripheral blood, sampled after recovery from COVID-19. These receptors all stem from a human donor who had recovered from COVID-19.

The rearrangement joins TRBV19 to TRBJ2-7; D gene unclear. The CDR3 has 14 amino acids. Trimming took 4 bases from V and 3 from J, leaving 13 bases between them. CDR1 and CDR2 (germline): LNHDA, SQIVND (reference sequence). The CDR3 sequence is CASSTGSSVYEQYF. As DNA, the CDR3 is TGTGCCAGTAGTACGGGCAGCAGCGTCTACGAGCAGTACTTC.

This chain joins TRBV7-9 and TRBJ2-1; no clear D. Germline-derived CDR1 and CDR2 are SEHNR and FQNEAQ (reference sequence). CDR3 size: 12 residues. The V and J ends lost 0 bases and 13 bases respectively, with 10 bases between them. CDR3 residues: CASSLAGVPQFF. The CDR3 nucleotides are TGTGCCAGCAGCTTAGCTGGTGTTCCCCAGTTCTTC.

The chain recombines TRBV7-2 with TRBJ1-1; 8 nucleotides align to TRBD1. Germline V gives CDR1 SGHTA, CDR2 FQGNSA. V dropped 2 bases and J dropped 1; count of bases not matched to a gene: 9. The CDR3 is 17 residues long. CDR3 region: CASSLTWQGAPNTEAFF. In DNA, the CDR3 is TGTGCCAGCAGCTTAACGTGGCAGGGGGCTCCGAACACTGAAGCTTTCTTT.

The V and J genes are TRBV19 and TRBJ1-2; D is uncertain. V was cut by 8 bases and J by 4 bases, with 14 bases left in between. Per the germline V gene, CDR1 is LNHDA and CDR2 is SQIVND (reference sequence). The CDR3 runs to 13 residues. CDR3: CASRDLYPYGYTF. The CDR3 bases are TGTGCCAGTCGAGACCTGTACCCCTATGGCTACACCTTC.

The chain recombines TRBV6-6 with TRBJ2-1, with a tentative D call TRBD2 (6 bases). Germline lookup yields CDR1 MNHNY and CDR2 SVGAGI (reference sequence). The CDR3 runs to 12 residues. Trimming left V 4 bases short and J 7 bases short, with 8 bases between. For the CDR3, the DNA is TGTGCCAGCAGTTTCGGGGGTAATGAGCAGTTCTTC. Amino acids: CASSFGGNEQFF.

This rearrangement joins TRBV19 to TRBJ1-5, with 9 bases identical to TRBD1. CDR1 is LNHDA, CDR2 SQIVND, per germline (reference sequence). The V gene end was trimmed by 11 bases and the J gene end by 4 bases; junction bases not matched to a gene: 6. The CDR3 covers 13 residues. The CDR3 loop reads CAGKGQGNQPQHF. The CDR3, as DNA: TGTGCCGGAAAGGGACAGGGTAATCAGCCCCAGCATTTT.

This chain connects TRBV5-1 to TRBJ2-3; TRBD2 matches 9 bases. The germline CDR1 and CDR2 sequences are SGHRS and YFSETQ. V lost 3 bases and J lost 6; bases outside the gene matches: 5. The CDR3 contains 14 residues. The CDR3 loop reads CASSWWTSADTQYF. The CDR3, as DNA: TGCGCCAGCAGCTGGTGGACTAGCGCTGATACGCAGTATTTT.

The chain has TRBV6-5 and TRBJ1-6; TRBD1 aligns across 9 bases. Trimming cost V 4 bases and J 9 bases; bases outside gene matches: 4. Germline values: CDR1 MNHEY, CDR2 SVGAGI. The CDR3 length is 14 residues. CDR3 bases: TGTGCCAGCAGTTTTCCGGACAGGGGTTCACCCCTCCACTTT. The encoded protein is CASSFPDRGSPLHF.

The chain recombines TRBV15 with TRBJ1-6; 11 bases match TRBD1. With V trimmed by 0 bases and J by 0 bases, 4 bases remained unmatched. CDR3 length equals 19 residues. CDR1 is LNHNV and CDR2 is YYDKDF in the germline V gene (reference sequence). CDR3 region: CATSRDYGTGGSYNSPLHF. CDR3 DNA sequence: TGTGCCACCAGCAGAGATTATGGGACAGGGGGCTCCTATAATTCACCCCTCCACTTT. The full variable domain, its missing parts supplied by reference TRBV15 and TRBJ1-6, is DAMVIQNPRYQVTQFGKPVTLSCSQTLNHNVMYWYQQKSSQAPKLLFHYYDKDFNNEADTPDNFQSRRPNTSFCFLDIRSPGLGDTAMYLCATSRDYGTGGSYNSPLHFGNGTRLTVT.

This chain uses TRBV7-9 with TRBJ2-3, with D uncertain. The V and J ends lost 5 bases and 2 bases respectively, with 8 bases between them. The CDR3 is 13 residues long. Germline V lookup: CDR1 SEHNR, CDR2 FQNEAQ (reference sequence). The CDR3 nucleotides are TGTGCCAGCAGCCCCGACTTCACAGATACGCAGTATTTT. Residues: CASSPDFTDTQYF.

The CDR3 loop is CASSLNPQETQYF. The DNA of the CDR3 is TGTGCCAGCAGCTTGAACCCGCAGGAGACCCAGTACTTC. This rearrangement joins TRBV7-2 to TRBJ2-5; the D is unclear. Germline CDR1 SGHTA, CDR2 FQGNSA. The germline V and J ends were trimmed by 3 bases and 5 bases, with 10 bases remaining between them. This CDR3 contains 13 residues.

This chain connects TRBV20-1 to TRBJ2-3; D gene unclear. Trimming removed 3 bases from V and 2 bases from J, with 0 bases in between. The CDR3 length is 10 residues. Germline-derived CDR1 and CDR2 are DFQATT and SNEGSKA (reference sequence). CDR3 sequence (DNA): TGCAGTGCTAGCACAGATACGCAGTATTTT. It translates to CSASTDTQYF.

V and J are TRBV15 and TRBJ1-2, with D maybe TRBD1 (6 bases). This CDR3 is built from 17 residues. Per the germline V gene, CDR1 is LNHNV and CDR2 is YYDKDF (reference sequence). V shed 2 bases and J shed 5 bases, with 21 bases lying between them. CDR3 residues: CATSRMDSLDSRYGYTF. The CDR3 DNA reads as TGTGCCACCAGCAGAATGGACAGTCTGGATTCCCGGTATGGCTACACCTTC. Variable domain in full (rest from reference TRBV15 and TRBJ1-2): DAMVIQNPRYQVTQFGKPVTLSCSQTLNHNVMYWYQQKSSQAPKLLFHYYDKDFNNEADTPDNFQSRRPNTSFCFLDIRSPGLGDTAMYLCATSRMDSLDSRYGYTFGSGTRLTVV.

V gene TRBV7-2 combines with J gene TRBJ2-3; 10 nucleotides agree with TRBD2. The length of the CDR3 is 17 residues. Germline values: CDR1 SGHTA, CDR2 FQGNSA. Trimming cost V 5 bases and J 2 bases; bases outside gene matches: 10. CDR3 in amino acids: CASSRPLAGANTDTQYF. The CDR3 DNA follows: TGTGCCAGCAGCCGTCCCCTAGCGGGGGCCAACACAGATACGCAGTATTTT.

This chain links TRBV9 with TRBJ1-2; 9 positions match TRBD1. This CDR3 spans 14 amino acids. The V gene end was trimmed by 5 bases and the J gene end by 4 bases; junction bases not matched to a gene: 6. CDR1 and CDR2 from the germline V gene are SGDLS and YYNGEE. The CDR3 sequence: CASRITGGPYGYTF. The CDR3 DNA reads as TGTGCCAGCAGAATCACAGGGGGCCCCTATGGCTACACCTTC.

The chain employs TRBV9 and TRBJ1-2; 7 bases are shared with TRBD1. V shed 3 bases, J shed 3 bases, and the junction held 11 bases outside the gene matches. This CDR3 comprises 16 residues. Germline V gives CDR1 SGDLS, CDR2 YYNGEE. The CDR3: CASSGPGTADYYGYTF. The CDR3 region has the DNA TGTGCCAGCAGCGGACCCGGGACAGCCGATTACTATGGCTACACCTTC.

In this sample, this clone turned up a few times. The V gene is TRBV3-1 (or the pseudogene TRBV3-2), the J gene TRBJ2-7, with 7 bases aligning to TRBD1. With 3 bases clipped from V and 2 bases from J, the junction kept 10 bases outside the gene matches. The CDR3 is 16 amino acids. Looked up from germline, CDR1 is LGHDT and CDR2 is YNNKEL (reference sequence). DNA for the CDR3: TGTGCCAGCAGCCACCTAAAGGCAGACAGGGCCTACGAGCAGTACTTC. The encoded protein is CASSHLKADRAYEQYF.

The chain combines TRBV13 with TRBJ2-5; D unclear. The V and J ends lost 5 bases and 0 bases respectively, with 13 bases between them. Germline values: CDR1 PRHDT, CDR2 FYEKMQ (reference sequence). CDR3 size: 15 residues. This CDR3 reads CASSRLGDNQETQYF. The DNA for the CDR3 is TGTGCCAGCAGCCGATTAGGAGACAACCAAGAGACCCAGTACTTC.

This clone appeared a single time. The rearrangement uses TRBV25-1 and TRBJ1-1, with TRBD1 as a possible D gene (5 bases). This CDR3 spans 14 amino acids. Germline V lookup: CDR1 MGHDK, CDR2 SYGVNS. The V end lost 2 bases, the J end lost 4 bases, and 11 bases lay between the germline ends. As DNA, the CDR3 is TGTGCCAGCAGTGAAAGGGGAGTGGGCACTGAAGCTTTCTTT. This sequence encodes CASSERGVGTEAFF.

This rearrangement joins TRBV2 to TRBJ2-3; D remains ambiguous. Germline CDR1 is SNHLY and CDR2 is FYNNEI. V gave up 6 bases and J gave up 1 base, with 5 bases separating them. The CDR3 length is 12 residues. The CDR3 reads CASRTGTDTQYF. The CDR3, as DNA: TGTGCCAGCAGGACGGGCACAGATACGCAGTATTTT.

The chain couples TRBV6-5 to TRBJ1-2; 7 nucleotides align to TRBD1. J gave up 2 bases and V 6 bases, and 6 bases lay outside the gene matches. Germline values: CDR1 MNHEY, CDR2 SVGAGI. CDR3 length equals 14 residues. This CDR3 reads CASSAGTVNYGYTF. The CDR3 nucleotides read TGTGCCAGCAGCGCCGGGACAGTAAACTATGGCTACACCTTC.

This chain links TRBV2 with TRBJ2-7; the D is unclear. The CDR3 is made up of 11 amino acids. The V end lost 8 bases, the J end lost 4 bases, and 9 bases lay between the germline ends. Germline V gene data show CDR1 as SNHLY and CDR2 as FYNNEI. CDR3 region: CASSDFYEQYF. As DNA, the CDR3 is TGTGCCAGCTCTGATTTTTACGAGCAGTACTTC.